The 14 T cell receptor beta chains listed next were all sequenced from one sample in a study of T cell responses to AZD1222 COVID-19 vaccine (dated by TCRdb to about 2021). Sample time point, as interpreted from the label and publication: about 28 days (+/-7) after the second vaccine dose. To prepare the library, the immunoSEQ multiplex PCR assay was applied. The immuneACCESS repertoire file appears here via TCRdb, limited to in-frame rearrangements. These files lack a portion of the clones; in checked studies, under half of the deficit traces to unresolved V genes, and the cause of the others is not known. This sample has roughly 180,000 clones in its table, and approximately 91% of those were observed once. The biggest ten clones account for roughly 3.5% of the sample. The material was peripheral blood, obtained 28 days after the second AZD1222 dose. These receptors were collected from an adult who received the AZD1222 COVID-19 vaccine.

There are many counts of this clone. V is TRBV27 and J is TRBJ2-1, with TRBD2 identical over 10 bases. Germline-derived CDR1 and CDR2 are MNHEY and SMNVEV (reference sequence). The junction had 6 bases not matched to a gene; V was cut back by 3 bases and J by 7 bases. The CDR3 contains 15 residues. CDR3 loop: CASSFSLAGVNEQFF. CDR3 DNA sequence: TGTGCCAGCAGTTTCTCGCTAGCGGGAGTAAATGAGCAGTTCTTC.

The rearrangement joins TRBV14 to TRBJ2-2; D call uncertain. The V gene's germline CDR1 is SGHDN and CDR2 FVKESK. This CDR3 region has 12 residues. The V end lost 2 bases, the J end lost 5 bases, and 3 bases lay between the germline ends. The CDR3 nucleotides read TGTGCCAGCAGCCAACAGACCGGGGAGCTGTTTTTT. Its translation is CASSQQTGELFF.

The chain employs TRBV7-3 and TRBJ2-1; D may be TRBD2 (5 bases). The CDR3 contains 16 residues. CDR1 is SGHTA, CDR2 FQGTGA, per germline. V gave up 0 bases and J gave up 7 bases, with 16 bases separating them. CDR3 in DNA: TGTGCCAGCAGCTTAACTGGAGGAAAAGTGAGGAATGAGCAGTTCTTC. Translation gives CASSLTGGKVRNEQFF.

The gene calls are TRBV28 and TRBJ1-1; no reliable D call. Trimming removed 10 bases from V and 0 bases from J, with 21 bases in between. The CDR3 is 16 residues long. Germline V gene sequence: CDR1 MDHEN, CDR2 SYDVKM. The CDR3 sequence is CATTTSQRRMNTEAFF. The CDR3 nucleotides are TGTGCCACTACTACCTCACAGAGGCGCATGAACACTGAAGCTTTCTTT.

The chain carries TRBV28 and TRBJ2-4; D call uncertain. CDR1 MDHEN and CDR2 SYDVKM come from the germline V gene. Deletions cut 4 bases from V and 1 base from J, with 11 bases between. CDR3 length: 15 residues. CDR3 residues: CASSSRLVAKNIQYF. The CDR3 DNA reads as TGTGCCAGCAGTTCGCGCCTAGTGGCCAAAAACATTCAGTACTTC. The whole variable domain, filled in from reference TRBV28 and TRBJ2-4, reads DVKVTQSSRYLVKRTGEKVFLECVQDMDHENMFWYRQDPGLGLRLIYFSYDVKMKEKGDIPEGYSVSREKKERFSLILESASTNQTSMYLCASSSRLVAKNIQYFGAGTRLSVL.

CDR3 sequence: CASSLPGRSQYF. The CDR3 nucleotides read TGTGCCAGCAGTTTACCTGGACGTAGCCAGTACTTC. The chain couples TRBV12-3 or TRBV12-4 to TRBJ2-7; the D is unclear. V was shortened by 2 bases and J by 10 bases, with 12 bases between the two germline ends. This CDR3 has 12 amino acids.

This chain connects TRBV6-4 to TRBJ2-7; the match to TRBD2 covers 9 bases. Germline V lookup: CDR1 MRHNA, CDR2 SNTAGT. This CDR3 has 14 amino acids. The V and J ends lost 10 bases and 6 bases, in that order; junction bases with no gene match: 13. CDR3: CATERGRATPEQYF. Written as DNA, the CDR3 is TGTGCCACCGAACGCGGGAGGGCTACACCCGAGCAGTACTTC.

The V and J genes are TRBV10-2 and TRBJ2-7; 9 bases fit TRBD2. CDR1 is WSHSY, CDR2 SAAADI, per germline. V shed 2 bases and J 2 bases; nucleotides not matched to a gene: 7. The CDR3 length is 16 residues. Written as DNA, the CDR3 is TGCGCCAGCAGTGAGGAGGCTAGCGGGAAACCCTACGAGCAGTACTTC. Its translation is CASSEEASGKPYEQYF.

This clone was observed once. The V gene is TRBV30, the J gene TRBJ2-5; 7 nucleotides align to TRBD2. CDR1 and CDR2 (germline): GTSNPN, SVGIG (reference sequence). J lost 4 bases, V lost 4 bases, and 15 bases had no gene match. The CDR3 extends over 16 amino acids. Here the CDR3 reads CAWKAGILARGETQYF. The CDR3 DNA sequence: TGTGCCTGGAAAGCGGGGATCCTAGCGAGAGGAGAGACCCAGTACTTC.

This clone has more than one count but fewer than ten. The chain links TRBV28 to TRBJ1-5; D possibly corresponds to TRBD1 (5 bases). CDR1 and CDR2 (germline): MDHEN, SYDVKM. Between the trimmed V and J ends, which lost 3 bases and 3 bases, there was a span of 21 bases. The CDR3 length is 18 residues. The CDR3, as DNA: TGTGCCAGCAGTTTCCTGGGGGTGGGGTTGGAGGTCAATCAGCCCCAGCATTTT. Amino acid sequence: CASSFLGVGLEVNQPQHF.

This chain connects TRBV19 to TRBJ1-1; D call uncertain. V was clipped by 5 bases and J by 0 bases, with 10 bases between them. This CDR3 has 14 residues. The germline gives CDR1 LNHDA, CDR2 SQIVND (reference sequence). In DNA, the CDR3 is TGTGCCAGTAGTTACAGTTCTATGAACACTGAAGCTTTCTTT. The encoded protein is CASSYSSMNTEAFF.

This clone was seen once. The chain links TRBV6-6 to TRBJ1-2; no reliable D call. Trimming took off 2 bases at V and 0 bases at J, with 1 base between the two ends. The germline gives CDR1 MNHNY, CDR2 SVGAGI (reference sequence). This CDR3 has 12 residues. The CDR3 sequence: CASSYPNYGYTF. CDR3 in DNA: TGTGCCAGCAGTTACCCTAACTATGGCTACACCTTC.

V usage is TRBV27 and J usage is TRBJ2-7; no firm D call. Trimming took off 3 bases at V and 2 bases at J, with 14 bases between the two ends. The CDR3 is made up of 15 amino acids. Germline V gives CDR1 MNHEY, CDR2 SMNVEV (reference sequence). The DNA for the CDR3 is TGTGCCAGCAGTTTTAACTCGGACCCCCCCTACGAGCAGTACTTC. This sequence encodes CASSFNSDPPYEQYF.

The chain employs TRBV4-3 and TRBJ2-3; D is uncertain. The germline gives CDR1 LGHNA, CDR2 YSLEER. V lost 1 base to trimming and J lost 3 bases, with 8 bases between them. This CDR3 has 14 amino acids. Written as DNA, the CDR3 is TGCGCCAGCAGCCAAGGGATCCAAACAGATACGCAGTATTTT. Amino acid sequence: CASSQGIQTDTQYF.